This record covers a single TCR beta chain. This entry comes from a study of radiation and T cells in renal cell carcinoma. The V end lost 2 bases, the J end lost 8 bases, and 7 bases lay between the germline ends. CDR1 and CDR2 (germline): SEHNR, FQNEAQ (reference sequence). CDR3 length: 12 amino acids. Profiled with immunoSEQ multiplex PCR; TCRdb holds only in-frame clones, not every one. The sample shows around 95,000 clones, 65% to 90% of them seen only once. Indicated time point: blood 4 weeks post-SBRT, at nephrectomy. Indicated treatment: 15 Gy SBRT to primary tumor, nephrectomy 4 weeks later. The rearrangement uses TRBV7-9 and TRBJ2-1; no clear D gene. The clonotype comes from a man between 60 and 75 years old with renal cell carcinoma. Material: blood, obtained from a patient whose treatment included radiotherapy and nephrectomy. The CDR3 nucleotides are TGTGCCAGCAGCTTATGGGCTGATGAGCAGTTCTTC. Amino acid sequence: CASSLWADEQFF.